The 2 T cell receptor beta chains given below trace back to one sample, sequenced in a study of shared clonotypes between healthy human individuals. Assay used: immunoSEQ multiplex PCR; TCRdb lists only in-frame clones, some missing. In the table there are around 500,000 clones, roughly 77% of which are singletons. Material: PBMCs. The receptors come from a woman aged 40 to 50 in good health. Some clones in this sample may be carry-over from other donors' samples.

This chain connects TRBV2 to TRBJ2-5; unclear D gene. The CDR3 loop spans 12 amino acids. CDR1 and CDR2 (germline): SNHLY, FYNNEI. Trimming removed 4 bases at V and 5 bases at J, with 8 bases between. CDR3 amino acids: CASSGAQETQYF. In DNA, the CDR3 is TGTGCCAGCAGTGGGGCACAGGAGACCCAGTACTTC.

The V gene is TRBV15, the J gene TRBJ2-2; D is ambiguous. Germline V gene sequence: CDR1 LNHNV, CDR2 YYDKDF (reference sequence). This CDR3 has 14 amino acids. The ends were cut back, 3 bases at V and 6 bases at J, with 11 bases in the middle. CDR3 bases: TGTGCCACCAGCAGTACCCCGTCGGCCGGGGAGCTGTTTTTT. Its protein product is CATSSTPSAGELFF. Full variable domain (remainder filled in from reference TRBV15 and TRBJ2-2): DAMVIQNPRYQVTQFGKPVTLSCSQTLNHNVMYWYQQKSSQAPKLLFHYYDKDFNNEADTPDNFQSRRPNTSFCFLDIRSPGLGDTAMYLCATSSTPSAGELFFGEGSRLTVL.